This TCR beta chain is from a study of blood T cells in healthy people across ages. General study results and limits: Long-lived donors had more naive CD4+ cells and higher diversity than aged donors. In these data, TCR beta diversity tracked strongly with naive T cell percentage.

The second PCR ran about 6 to 12 cycles with a sample-barcoded 5' primer and J-beta primers. TCRdb passed the 5' RACE reads through MiXCR, listing each CDR3 protein once. The sample has around 1,100,000 distinct CDR3 sequences; more than 30% are singletons. CDR3 length: 15 residues. V lost 1 base and J 2 bases, leaving 9 bases between the germline ends. Germline assignment: CDR1 SNHLY and CDR2 FYNNEI. Concerning this clonotype: Its antigen is not identified.

The sequencing sample was made of blood. The genes are TRBV2 and TRBJ1-5; tentatively, D is TRBD1 (6 bases). The sequence derives from a man aged 18 to 29 in good health. The chain's CDR3 is CASSEDRVGNQPQHF. CDR3 in DNA: TGTGCCAGCAGTGAAGACAGGGTTGGCAATCAGCCCCAGCATTTT.